A single sample gave rise to the 13 T cell receptor beta chains below, sequenced in a study of T cells in Graves' hyperthyroidism and ophthalmopathy (dated by TCRdb to about 2019). The method behind the library was multiplex PCR. TCRdb records Illumina HiSeq 2000 as the sequencer. Amplification of TCR beta CDR3 regions was carried out from RNA transcripts. A first-round RT-PCR of the TCR CDR3 used the HTBI primer set with the Qiagen OneStep RT-PCR kit. The public reads were reprocessed in TCRdb via fastp at Q25 and MiXCR, keeping in-frame beta chains. Rows matching on CDR3 protein sequence are summarized as one entry with the most common DNA and genes. The sample data list 500,000 to 800,000 distinct CDR3 sequences, and roughly 15% of these were observed just once. Jointly, the top ten make up approximately 13% of the sample. Sequenced material: blood. These receptors were taken from a woman in her 50s with Graves' ophthalmopathy.

The DNA of the CDR3 is TGTGCCAGCAGCTTAGTGTGGTGGACTAGCGGGAGAGTCGACCAAGAGACCCAGTACTTC. It codes for CASSLVWWTSGRVDQETQYF. This chain joins TRBV11-1 and TRBJ2-5, with 13 bases aligning to TRBD2. The CDR3 is 20 amino acids. The V and J ends lost 1 base and 0 bases, in that order; junction bases with no gene match: 11. Germline loops: CDR1 SGHAT, CDR2 FQDESV (reference sequence). The full variable domain, in which reference TRBV11-1 and TRBJ2-5 provide the parts outside the CDR3, is EAEVAQSPRYKITEKSQAVAFWCDPISGHATLYWYRQILGQGPELLVQFQDESVVDDSQLPKDRFSAERLKGVDSTLKIQPAELGDSAMYLCASSLVWWTSGRVDQETQYFGPGTRLLVL.

This clonotype was detected many times. The rearrangement links TRBV28 to TRBJ1-2; 8 positions agree with TRBD1. The germline V gene has CDR1 MDHEN and CDR2 SYDVKM. With V trimmed by 3 bases and J by 0 bases, 3 bases remained unmatched. CDR3 length equals 15 residues. Here the CDR3 reads CASSFAGGPNYGYTF. The CDR3 nucleotides are TGTGCCAGCAGTTTTGCAGGGGGCCCTAACTATGGCTACACCTTC.

This clonotype was observed a few times. This chain connects TRBV24-1 to TRBJ1-2, with 7 bases identical to TRBD1. The CDR3 totals 15 residues. V dropped 4 bases and J dropped 5; count of bases not matched to a gene: 9. From germline, CDR1 is KGHDR and CDR2 SFDVKD. The CDR3 here is CATSEFGDSLYGYTF. The DNA for the CDR3 is TGTGCCACCAGTGAGTTCGGGGACAGTCTTTATGGCTACACCTTC.

This clonotype was found many times. This sequence joins TRBV6-2 or TRBV6-3 and TRBJ2-1, with TRBD2 identical over 16 bases. V was pared by 2 bases and J by 9 bases, with 4 bases of the junction left unmatched. Germline loops: CDR1 MNHEY, CDR2 SVGEGT. The CDR3 spans 16 residues. CDR3 bases: TGTGCCAGCAGTTACCGGGGACTAGCGGGAGGGGTTGAGCAGTTCTTC. Translating it yields CASSYRGLAGGVEQFF.

A note on this clonotype: A read error may account for a junction end that differs from germline. This rearrangement joins TRBV7-3 to TRBJ2-7; D is unclear. This CDR3 has 14 residues. CDR1 is SGHTA and CDR2 is FQGTGA in the germline V gene. CDR3 DNA sequence: TGTGCCAGCAGCTTAGATGGAAACTCCTTCGAGCAGTACTTC. Protein product: CASSLDGNSFEQYF.

With respect to this clonotype: This may be a read error: a much more frequent sequence differs by one nucleotide. CDR3 nucleotide sequence: TGTTCCAGCAGTTACGGGGATTATGGCTACACCTTC. It translates to CSSSYGDYGYTF. This chain connects TRBV6-5 to TRBJ1-2; no definite D call. The CDR3 loop spans 12 amino acids. Germline V gives CDR1 MNHEY, CDR2 SVGAGI.

This chain connects TRBV4-1 to TRBJ2-3; 7 positions agree with TRBD2. The germline V gene has CDR1 MGHRA and CDR2 YSYEKL. The CDR3 sequence is 18 residues long. Trimming cost V 0 bases and J 6 bases; bases outside gene matches: 15. CDR3 sequence reads: CASSQEREGLLRSDTQYF. In DNA form, the CDR3 reads TGCGCCAGCAGCCAAGAAAGGGAGGGGCTGCTCCGGTCGGATACGCAGTATTTT.

The chain employs TRBV12-3 or TRBV12-4 and TRBJ1-1; D is unresolved. The CDR3 totals 16 residues. The germline V and J ends were trimmed by 4 bases and 5 bases, with 20 bases remaining between them. The CDR3 sequence is CASSYRHQYVQTEAFF. The CDR3, as DNA: TGTGCCAGCAGTTATAGGCACCAATATGTCCAGACTGAAGCTTTCTTT.

This chain links TRBV2 with TRBJ2-7; 11 bases agree with TRBD1. The CDR3 runs to 16 residues. J lost 6 bases, V lost 4 bases, and 11 bases had no gene match. Germline V gene data show CDR1 as SNHLY and CDR2 as FYNNEI. The CDR3 sequence is CASSVGWTGGASEQYF. The CDR3 DNA follows: TGTGCCAGCAGTGTGGGTTGGACAGGGGGCGCATCCGAGCAGTACTTC.

This clonotype appeared many times. V usage is TRBV20-1 and J usage is TRBJ1-1, with a weak D call TRBD1 (6 bases). The V gene's germline CDR1 is DFQATT and CDR2 SNEGSKA (reference sequence). V was trimmed by 1 base and J by 4 bases, leaving 7 bases between them. This CDR3 has 12 amino acids. CDR3 sequence reads: CSARGGPTEAFF. The CDR3 nucleotides are TGCAGTGCTAGAGGGGGGCCCACTGAAGCTTTCTTT.

In its sample, this clonotype was seen many times. The chain carries TRBV28 and TRBJ2-7; TRBD2 aligns across 9 bases. With 6 bases clipped from V and 1 base from J, the junction kept 10 bases outside the gene matches. CDR1 MDHEN and CDR2 SYDVKM come from the germline V gene. The CDR3 is made up of 16 amino acids. The CDR3 region is CASSNPSGRSSYEQYF. The CDR3 nucleotides read TGTGCCAGCAGCAATCCAAGCGGGAGGTCTTCCTACGAGCAGTACTTC.

This clonotype was detected ten times or more. V and J are TRBV20-1 and TRBJ2-1, with D tentatively TRBD2 (5 bases). The germline gives CDR1 DFQATT, CDR2 SNEGSKA (reference sequence). The CDR3 sequence is 13 residues long. The germline V and J ends were trimmed by 1 base and 10 bases, with 14 bases remaining between them. CDR3 sequence reads: CSARGSGISEQFF. Written as DNA, the CDR3 is TGCAGTGCTAGAGGGTCGGGGATAAGCGAGCAGTTCTTC.

CDR3 amino acids: CASSYLRDRKYPGQYF. The CDR3 nucleotides are TGTGCCAGCAGTTACCTCCGGGACAGGAAATATCCCGGGCAGTACTTC. The chain employs TRBV6-2 or TRBV6-3 and TRBJ2-7; 8 nucleotides line up with TRBD1. The CDR3 is 16 residues long. Germline CDR1 and CDR2: MNHEY and SVGEGT. The V and J ends lost 2 bases and 9 bases, in that order; junction bases with no gene match: 15.